The 2 T cell receptor beta chains below all came from one sample that was sequenced in a study of CD8 T cells in acute hepatitis C reinfection. Data came from immunoSEQ multiplex PCR; TCRdb stores just in-frame clones and leaves some out. The sample has about 38,000 clones; just under 90% are singletons. As for time point: naive CD8 control sorted from an acute-time-point sample. Sequencing used naive CD8+ T cells from PBMCs. These receptors all come from a man aged 25 to 40 with chronic hepatitis C.

This sequence joins TRBV7-9 and TRBJ1-2; no clear D. CDR1 and CDR2 (germline): SEHNR, FQNEAQ (reference sequence). This CDR3 is 13 amino acids long. With 1 base removed from V and 7 bases from J, the gap between germline ends came to 10 bases. CDR3 bases: TGTGCCAGCAGCTTAGATGCAAGGGCTGGCTACACCTTC. Its translation: CASSLDARAGYTF.

The V call is TRBV6-5, the J call TRBJ1-5; 9 bases fit TRBD1. The V segment lost 4 bases and the J segment 0 bases; nucleotides outside the gene matches: 4. The V gene's germline CDR1 is MNHEY and CDR2 SVGAGI. The length of the CDR3 is 16 residues. The DNA for the CDR3 is TGTGCCAGCAGTTCTACAGGGGGCAGTAGCAATCAGCCCCAGCATTTT. This gives the protein CASSSTGGSSNQPQHF.